This is a list of T cell receptor beta chains from one sample in a study of identical twins. One entry per CDR3 protein results from TCRdb running MiXCR on the 5' RACE reads. The repertoire holds 700,000 or so distinct CDR3 sequences, with over 8.5% as singletons. These same data were also listed under a study on yellow fever vaccine responses in identical twins.

The specimen was PBMCs. These receptor sequences come from a woman aged 18-30 years in good health. Each CDR3 is given with its conserved first and last residue. A D gene is named only where the DNA matches it firmly. For some rows the clone size is stated as once, few or many, or as a class when expanded; others skip it.

TRBV5-1	TRBJ1-1	few	NA	TGCGCCAGCAGCTTGGGGGCTGACAGCTCCCCGGAATTT	CASSLGADSSPEF
TRBV27	TRBJ1-5	many	NA	TGTGCCAGCAGTTTAGGGGTAAATCAGCCCCAGCATTTT	CASSLGVNQPQHF
TRBV3-1	TRBJ2-5	few	NA	TGTGCCAGCAGCCGCGGAGCGGAGACCCAGTACTTC	CASSRGAETQYF
TRBV2	TRBJ2-3	few	NA	TGTGCCAGCAGTGAACGGCCGGAGACGCAGTATTTT	CASSERPETQYF
TRBV11-2	TRBJ1-1	many	NA	TGTGCCAGCAGCCCCAGGTTACCCTCGAACACTGAAGCTTTCTTT	CASSPRLPSNTEAFF
TRBV18	TRBJ2-5	NA	NA	TGTGCCAGCTCACCTCGAGCAGCAGAGACCCAGTACTTC	CASSPRAAETQYF
TRBV12-3/TRBV12-4	TRBJ1-1	many	NA	TGTGCCAGCAGTTTATGGGGCATGAACACTGAAGCTTTCTTT	CASSLWGMNTEAFF
TRBV5-6	TRBJ2-7	NA	NA	TGTGCCAGCAGCTTGTGGAGACGGTCTAACGAGCAGTACTTC	CASSLWRRSNEQYF
TRBV20-1	TRBJ2-1	NA	NA	TGCAGTGCCAGGACGTATATCTACAATGAGCAGTTCTTC	CSARTYIYNEQFF
TRBV12-5	TRBJ2-1	few	NA	TGTGCTAGTGGTTTGGCAACCCAGGGTCTATTGAGGAATGAGCAGTTCTTC	CASGLATQGLLRNEQFF
TRBV4-1	TRBJ2-7	NA	NA	TGCGCCAGCAGCCAACGAGTAACGGGCTCCTACGAGCAGTACTTC	CASSQRVTGSYEQYF
TRBV28	TRBJ2-2	NA	TRBD1	TGTGCCAGCAACATGGGACAGGGGGCCGGGGAGCTGTTTTTT	CASNMGQGAGELFF
TRBV11-2	TRBJ1-4	many	NA	TGTGCCAGCAGCGTCACGGGGTGGGCTAATGAAAAACTGTTTTTT	CASSVTGWANEKLFF
TRBV7-8	TRBJ2-2	many	NA	TGTGCCAGCAGCTTAGAAGTGGATGGGGGGATCACCGGGGAGCTGTTTTTT	CASSLEVDGGITGELFF
TRBV29-1	TRBJ2-5	many	NA	TGCAGCGTTGATCGCAGCCAAGAGACCCAGTACTTC	CSVDRSQETQYF
TRBV4-1	TRBJ2-1	NA	TRBD1	TGCGCCAGCAGCCTCCCCACACCTCGACAGGGGAAGTACAATGAGCAGTTCTTC	CASSLPTPRQGKYNEQFF
TRBV4-2	TRBJ2-3	few	TRBD2	TGTGCCAGCAGCCCTAGCCTCACTAGCGGAGAGCAGTATTTT	CASSPSLTSGEQYF
TRBV6-1	TRBJ2-7	NA	NA	TGTGCCAGCAGTAGGAGACAGATAGCCTACGAGCAGTACTTC	CASSRRQIAYEQYF
TRBV7-2	TRBJ2-7	NA	TRBD2	TGTGCCAGCACCCACCCGGGACTAACCTACGAGCAGTACTTC	CASTHPGLTYEQYF
TRBV20-1	TRBJ2-7	NA	NA	TGCAGTGCTTCGGTCAGGGCCTCCTACGAGCAGTACTTC	CSASVRASYEQYF
TRBV2	TRBJ2-1	NA	NA	TGTGCCAGCAGCCTGCCGGTAGACTCCTACAATGAGCAGTTCTTC	CASSLPVDSYNEQFF
TRBV20-1	TRBJ1-1	NA	NA	TGCAGTGCTAGAAGGCTGTTGAACACTGAAGCTTTCTTT	CSARRLLNTEAFF
TRBV25-1	TRBJ2-2	NA	TRBD2	TGTGCCAGCATAGATGGACTAGCGGGAGGAACCACCGGGGAGCTGTTTTTT	CASIDGLAGGTTGELFF
TRBV20-1	TRBJ2-7	many	NA	TGCAGTGCCCCAGGGTTGTCCTACGAGCAGTACTTC	CSAPGLSYEQYF
TRBV11-1	TRBJ2-7	NA	NA	TGTGCCAGCAGCTCGCTACTGGGCGTTCTATCCCCCTACGAGCAGTACTTC	CASSSLLGVLSPYEQYF
TRBV20-1	TRBJ1-6	NA	TRBD1	TGCGGACTGGGACAGGGTAATTCACCCCTCCACTTT	CGLGQGNSPLHF
TRBV6-5	TRBJ1-2	few	TRBD1	TGTGCCAGCAGTTACTCAGGACAGGGGAAGGGCTCTGGCTACACCTTC	CASSYSGQGKGSGYTF
TRBV7-9	TRBJ2-3	many	TRBD1	TGTGCCAGCAGCCCGGGGACAGTCACAGATACGCAGTATTTT	CASSPGTVTDTQYF
TRBV2	TRBJ2-7	few	NA	TGTGCCAGCAGCTGGGACCACTCCTACGAGCAGTACTTC	CASSWDHSYEQYF
TRBV24-1	TRBJ2-7	NA	TRBD1	TGTGCCACCAGTGGTAAGGGGGCGAACGAGCAGTACTTC	CATSGKGANEQYF
TRBV20-1	TRBJ2-7	NA	TRBD2	TGCAGTGCTCCCGGGGGGGGGGACCCCTCCTACGAGCAGTACTTC	CSAPGGGDPSYEQYF
TRBV11-3	TRBJ2-1	NA	TRBD2	TGTGCCAGCAGCCCGGGACTAGCGGGAGGGCCCCCTAATGAGCAGTTCTTC	CASSPGLAGGPPNEQFF
TRBV29-1	TRBJ2-1	NA	NA	TGCAGCGTTGAAGGAAATATTAATGAGCAGTTCTTC	CSVEGNINEQFF
TRBV20-1	TRBJ2-7	NA	TRBD1	TGCAGTGCCCCGGACGGGACAGGGGTTCCCTACGAGCAGTACTTC	CSAPDGTGVPYEQYF
TRBV14	TRBJ2-5	NA	NA	TGTGCCAGCAGCCTCGTGTCCAGGGGTCGAGAGACCCAGTACTTC	CASSLVSRGRETQYF
TRBV11-2	TRBJ2-3	NA	NA	TGTGCCAGCAGCCCCCAGTACAGGGAGGGAGGAATCGGAAGCACAGATACGCAGTATTTT	CASSPQYREGGIGSTDTQYF
TRBV7-6	TRBJ2-5	few	TRBD1	TGTGCCAGCAGCGATACACAGGGGGCCCTGAAGGAGACCCAGTACTTC	CASSDTQGALKETQYF
TRBV5-1	TRBJ2-2	NA	TRBD1	TGCGCCAGCAGCTCGGGACCGGGACAGGGGACCCCGAACACCGGGGAGCTGTTTTTT	CASSSGPGQGTPNTGELFF
TRBV7-8	TRBJ2-5	many	TRBD2	TGTGCCAGCAGCTTGTATCACCGACTAGCGGGGGATGAGACCCAGTACTTC	CASSLYHRLAGDETQYF
TRBV27	TRBJ2-1	NA	NA	TGTGCCAGCAGTTTATTGGGGGAGGGGGGCAATGAGCAGTTCTTC	CASSLLGEGGNEQFF
TRBV28	TRBJ2-7	few	NA	TGTGCCAGCAGACAAATCAATTGGGGGGACTACGAGCAGTACTTC	CASRQINWGDYEQYF
TRBV7-2	TRBJ2-7	many	NA	TGTGCCAGCAGCTTAGTCGGCAGCTCCTACGAGCAGTACTTC	CASSLVGSSYEQYF
TRBV6-5	TRBJ1-5	NA	TRBD1	TGTGCCAGCAGTTACTCCGGGACAGGGAGCAATCAGCCCCAGCATTTT	CASSYSGTGSNQPQHF
TRBV29-1	TRBJ2-3	NA	NA	TGCAGCGTAGCCCCGCAGGGTGTGGGCACAGATACGCAGTATTTT	CSVAPQGVGTDTQYF
TRBV5-1	TRBJ1-1	many	NA	TGCGCCAGCAGCTTGGCCGCAGGGGTAGACACTGAAGCTTTCTTT	CASSLAAGVDTEAFF
TRBV3-1	TRBJ2-2	NA	TRBD1	TGTGCCAGCAGCCAAGAGAAGGGGGCGGTCGGGGAGCTGTTTTTT	CASSQEKGAVGELFF
TRBV29-1	TRBJ2-1	NA	NA	TGCAGCGTTGAGGCGAAGTACAATGAGCAGTTCTTC	CSVEAKYNEQFF
TRBV19	TRBJ2-7	NA	NA	TGTGCCAGTAGTATAGGACCAAACCTTGGTTACGAGCAGTACTTC	CASSIGPNLGYEQYF